These 26 T cell receptor beta chains were sequenced from one sample in a study of blood T cell repertoires in COVID-19. Data came from immunoSEQ multiplex PCR; TCRdb stores just in-frame clones and leaves some out. The sample contains roughly 75,000 clones, over 65% of which appear only once. Input material: peripheral blood. The receptor source for this set is an older woman with acute or convalescent COVID-19.

With respect to this clone: This may be a read error, as it is one base from a much larger clone. The sample holds other DNA sequences that translate to the same CDR3. This chain joins TRBV19 and TRBJ1-1; 8 bases map to TRBD1. The CDR3 contains 13 residues. Per the germline V gene, CDR1 is LNHDA and CDR2 is SQIVND (reference sequence). Trimming cost V 4 bases and J 5 bases; bases outside gene matches: 3. The CDR3 region is CASSTTGGTEAFF. CDR3 nucleotide sequence: TGTGCCAGTAGTACCACAGGGGGGACTGAAGCTTTCTTT.

The chain links TRBV10-2 to TRBJ1-1; 12 positions match TRBD1. There are 13 residues in the CDR3. Germline V gives CDR1 WSHSY, CDR2 SAAADI. J lost 5 bases, V lost 8 bases, and 3 bases had no gene match. The CDR3 region is CASWDRGLTEAFF. Here the CDR3 DNA reads TGCGCCAGCTGGGACAGGGGGCTTACTGAAGCTTTCTTT.

V usage is TRBV18 and J usage is TRBJ2-1; D is unresolved. Trimming removed 6 bases from V and 8 bases from J, with 14 bases in between. CDR1 is KGHSH and CDR2 is LQKENI in the germline V gene. There are 13 residues in the CDR3. DNA of the CDR3: TGTGCCAGCTCGCGCTCGCTGCCGGATGAGCAGTTCTTC. Translating it yields CASSRSLPDEQFF.

The rearrangement joins TRBV2 to TRBJ2-1; no clear D gene. The CDR3 is made up of 15 amino acids. The germline gives CDR1 SNHLY, CDR2 FYNNEI. CDR3 in DNA: TGTGCAACCAAGCCGAACGGCGCGAGGTACAATGAGCAGTTCTTC. This translates into CATKPNGARYNEQFF.

The rearrangement joins TRBV5-8 to TRBJ1-1; no reliable D call. Germline CDR1 reads SGHTS; CDR2 reads YDEGEE. V shed 4 bases and J shed 4 bases, with 17 bases lying between them. There are 15 residues in the CDR3. CDR3 region: CASSPHQRSITEAFF. CDR3 DNA sequence: TGTGCCAGCAGCCCCCATCAGCGGAGTATCACTGAAGCTTTCTTT.

The rearrangement joins TRBV29-1 to TRBJ2-5; D perhaps matches TRBD2 (5 bases). Trimming cost V 4 bases and J 7 bases, with 16 bases left between them. Germline V gene sequence: CDR1 SQVTM, CDR2 ANQGSEA. This CDR3 contains 13 residues. The CDR3 protein is CSVAFVGVGTQYF. CDR3 sequence (DNA): TGCAGCGTTGCGTTTGTCGGGGTAGGGACCCAGTACTTC.

This sequence joins TRBV5-1 and TRBJ1-1; tentatively, D is TRBD1 (5 bases). The V end lost 3 bases, the J end lost 5 bases, and 11 bases lay between the germline ends. This CDR3 region has 13 residues. Germline CDR1 and CDR2: SGHRS and YFSETQ. The CDR3 reads CASSSQGSTEAFF. The CDR3 region has the DNA TGCGCCAGCAGCTCCCAGGGAAGTACTGAAGCTTTCTTT. The whole variable domain, filled in from reference TRBV5-1 and TRBJ1-1, reads KAGVTQTPRYLIKTRGQQVTLSCSPISGHRSVSWYQQTPGQGLQFLFEYFSETQRNKGNFPGRFSGRQFSNSRSEMNVSTLELGDSALYLCASSSQGSTEAFFGQGTRLTVV.

The chain links TRBV7-2 to TRBJ1-2; D not resolved. CDR1 is SGHTA and CDR2 is FQGNSA in the germline V gene. The CDR3 extends over 11 amino acids. V lost 5 bases and J lost 12, with 13 bases in between. The CDR3 DNA reads as TGTGCCAGCAGCGCAACTATGGCTAACACCTTC. Its translation is CASSATMANTF.

This clone occurred a few times. The rearrangement joins TRBV12-3 or TRBV12-4 to TRBJ2-7; a possible D gene is TRBD2 (5 bases). This CDR3 is built from 13 residues. V lost 5 bases, J lost 5 bases, and 13 bases lay in between. CDR3 amino acids: CASSPRMRDEQYF. The CDR3 DNA follows: TGTGCCAGCAGTCCCCGGATGCGGGACGAGCAGTACTTC.

The V call is TRBV30, the J call TRBJ1-4, with 11 bases fitting TRBD1. After removal of 7 bases from V and 2 bases from J, the junction contained 12 bases not matched to a gene. Germline values: CDR1 GTSNPN, CDR2 SVGIG (reference sequence). The CDR3 consists of 17 residues. CDR3 protein: CALGQGAGERTNEKLFF. CDR3 in DNA: TGTGCCTTAGGACAGGGGGCGGGGGAGAGGACTAATGAAAAACTGTTTTTT.

J is TRBJ1-2 and V is TRBV15; D is perhaps TRBD1 (6 bases). Germline CDR1 LNHNV, CDR2 YYDKDF (reference sequence). Trimming removed 3 bases at V and 1 base at J, with 9 bases between. This CDR3 is 14 amino acids long. The CDR3 DNA reads as TGTGCCACCAGCAGGAACAGGGATAACTATGGCTACACCTTC. It encodes CATSRNRDNYGYTF.

The V and J genes are TRBV6-2 or TRBV6-3 and TRBJ1-3; D remains ambiguous. The V gene's germline CDR1 is MNHEY and CDR2 SVGEGT. The length of the CDR3 is 16 residues. Between the trimmed V and J ends, which lost 5 bases and 0 bases, there was a span of 14 bases. The CDR3 coding sequence is TGTGCCAGCAGTGACCGAGGGATTCCCTCTGGAAACACCATATATTTT. Protein product: CASSDRGIPSGNTIYF.

This sequence joins TRBV6-2 or TRBV6-3 and TRBJ2-2; possible D gene TRBD1, 6 bases. V was pared by 5 bases and J by 1 base, with 17 bases between. The V gene's germline CDR1 is MNHEY and CDR2 SVGEGT. This CDR3 has 17 amino acids. The CDR3 DNA reads as TGTGCCAGCAGTGCCCCTAACAGGGCAGAGAACACCGGGGAGCTGTTTTTT. Translating it yields CASSAPNRAENTGELFF.

The J gene is TRBJ2-3, the V gene TRBV28; TRBD2 agrees at 7 bases. The CDR3 covers 15 residues. Looked up from germline, CDR1 is MDHEN and CDR2 is SYDVKM. V gave up 5 bases and J gave up 2 bases; unmatched junction bases: 7. The CDR3 is CASSRQRGYTDTQYF. CDR3 DNA: TGTGCCAGCAGTCGACAGCGGGGATACACAGATACGCAGTATTTT.

The rearrangement links TRBV3-1 (or the pseudogene TRBV3-2) to TRBJ1-1; D uncertain. Germline CDR1 is LGHDT and CDR2 is YNNKEL (reference sequence). Trimming left V 5 bases short and J 6 bases short, with 13 bases between. The CDR3 spans 13 residues. CDR3 in DNA: TGTGCCAGCAGCTTCGGCGGGGTCGCTGAAGCTTTCTTT. Translation gives CASSFGGVAEAFF.

This chain connects TRBV30 to TRBJ1-4; 8 bases map to TRBD1. V shed 5 bases and J 5 bases; nucleotides not matched to a gene: 16. This CDR3 is 17 amino acids long. Germline lookup yields CDR1 GTSNPN and CDR2 SVGIG (reference sequence). The chain's CDR3 is CAWGPGQGAKGNEKLFF. CDR3 sequence (DNA): TGTGCCTGGGGTCCCGGGCAGGGGGCTAAGGGGAATGAAAAACTGTTTTTT.

The chain is built from TRBV19 and TRBJ2-3, with 7 bases fitting TRBD1. The germline CDR1 and CDR2 sequences are LNHDA and SQIVND (reference sequence). Trimming removed 10 bases from V and 4 bases from J; junction bases left unmatched: 11. The CDR3 contains 14 residues. CDR3 nucleotide sequence: TGTGCCACCTCTCGGGGACAGTTCGCAGATACGCAGTATTTT. Its protein product is CATSRGQFADTQYF.

The gene calls are TRBV5-1 and TRBJ2-3; possibly TRBD1 for D (5 bases). The CDR3 length is 15 residues. The V end was cut by 1 base, the J end by 5 bases, with 14 bases between. CDR1 is SGHRS and CDR2 is YFSETQ in the germline V gene. DNA of the CDR3: TGCGCCAGCAGCTTGCAGGCCAGGGAAGAAGATACGCAGTATTTT. This codes for CASSLQAREEDTQYF.

The chain recombines TRBV11-1 with TRBJ2-3, with 9 bases matching TRBD1. This CDR3 comprises 16 residues. V trimming: 0 bases; J trimming: 3 bases; junction bases outside the gene matches: 4. Germline assignment: CDR1 SGHAT and CDR2 FQDESV (reference sequence). CDR3 DNA sequence: TGTGCCAGCAGCTTAGCGCCCGACAGGGGGACAGATACGCAGTATTTT. It specifies CASSLAPDRGTDTQYF.

The chain combines TRBV10-3 with TRBJ2-1, with no clear D. The V end was cut by 6 bases, the J end by 3 bases, with 9 bases between. The CDR3 consists of 13 residues. CDR1 and CDR2 from the germline V gene are ENHRY and SYGVKD. The CDR3 nucleotides are TGTGCCATCAGGGCCTGGCACTACAATGAGCAGTTCTTC. Protein: CAIRAWHYNEQFF.

V and J are TRBV9 and TRBJ1-1, with D tentatively TRBD1 (5 bases). V was clipped by 4 bases and J by 0 bases, with 13 bases between them. Germline V gene data show CDR1 as SGDLS and CDR2 as YYNGEE. The CDR3 consists of 15 residues. The CDR3 DNA reads TGTGCCAGCAGCACCCGACAGATCATGAACACTGAAGCTTTCTTT. It codes for CASSTRQIMNTEAFF.

The chain employs TRBV29-1 and TRBJ2-3; D may be TRBD1 (6 bases). The CDR3 runs 13 residues. The V end lost 7 bases, the J end lost 0 bases, and 11 bases lay between the germline ends. The germline gives CDR1 SQVTM, CDR2 ANQGSEA. Written as DNA, the CDR3 is TGCAGCGCGGGGACACCCAGCACAGATACGCAGTATTTT. Amino acid sequence: CSAGTPSTDTQYF.

V usage is TRBV6-2 or TRBV6-3 and J usage is TRBJ1-4; D ambiguous. V lost 2 bases, J lost 0 bases, and 16 bases lay in between. Germline-derived CDR1 and CDR2 are MNHEY and SVGEGT. The CDR3 runs to 18 residues. This CDR3 reads CASSYNGAGVTTNEKLFF. CDR3 DNA sequence: TGTGCCAGCAGTTACAACGGAGCCGGCGTAACAACTAATGAAAAACTGTTTTTT.

This chain connects TRBV27 to TRBJ1-2; 7 positions agree with TRBD1. Trimming at V came to 2 bases and at J to 4 bases, leaving 7 bases not matched to a gene. The CDR3 consists of 15 residues. Germline V gives CDR1 MNHEY, CDR2 SMNVEV (reference sequence). The CDR3 loop is CASSLVPGGFYGYTF. The CDR3 DNA reads as TGTGCCAGCAGTTTAGTGCCAGGGGGGTTCTATGGCTACACCTTC.

The chain has TRBV30 and TRBJ2-4, with 13 bases aligning to TRBD2. This CDR3 spans 16 amino acids. V shed 3 bases, J shed 9 bases, and the junction held 11 bases outside the gene matches. Germline CDR1 reads GTSNPN; CDR2 reads SVGIG (reference sequence). Here the CDR3 DNA reads TGTGCCTGGAGCCCCCCAACTAGCGGGAGGGCTACCATTCAGTACTTC. As protein: CAWSPPTSGRATIQYF.

This sequence joins TRBV5-5 and TRBJ2-7, with D tentatively TRBD2 (6 bases). CDR1 is SGHKS, CDR2 YYEKEE, per germline (reference sequence). The CDR3 has 13 residues. V gave up 7 bases and J gave up 3 bases, with 14 bases separating them. CDR3 nucleotides: TGTGCCAGCGGCGGGAACAGTAACTACGAGCAGTACTTC. Protein sequence: CASGGNSNYEQYF.